The 2 T cell receptor beta chains given below trace back to one sample, sequenced in a study of blood T cell repertoires in COVID-19. Here immunoSEQ multiplex PCR was the method, and the copy in TCRdb shows in-frame clones only, minus some. Here the sample spans approximately 140,000 clones, about 84% being singletons. The sample was peripheral blood. These receptors all come from a human donor in a cohort sampled during active COVID-19.

V usage is TRBV6-5 and J usage is TRBJ1-6; the D is unclear. CDR1 and CDR2 from the germline V gene are MNHEY and SVGAGI. The length of the CDR3 is 12 residues. V was trimmed by 5 bases and J by 8 bases, leaving 7 bases between them. The CDR3 region is CASSPRDSPLHF. The CDR3 DNA is TGTGCCAGCAGTCCCCGGGATTCACCCCTCCACTTT.

This clone was observed a handful of times. The V and J genes are TRBV19 and TRBJ1-1, with D tentatively TRBD1 (5 bases). The V gene's germline CDR1 is LNHDA and CDR2 SQIVND (reference sequence). This CDR3 contains 13 residues. Trimming stripped 5 bases from V and 5 bases from J, with 12 bases between. In DNA, the CDR3 is TGTGCCAGTAGTCAGCAGGGCGGAACTGAAGCTTTCTTT. Its protein product is CASSQQGGTEAFF.